The entry below gives a single TCR beta chain sequence along with its context. Which antigen it targets is not known. No base quality values were provided; no much bigger clone lies one nucleotide off. The meaning of the sample's time point label: about 28 days (+/-7) after the second vaccine dose. AZD1222 recipients whose second dose came at about 4 weeks and those whose second dose came at about 12 weeks were combined into one group, since spike-specific TCR depth and breadth did not differ between the two schedules. Vaccinee samples came from UK trials COV001 and COV002, including a single-blind randomized controlled phase 2/3 trial of AZD1222 (ChAdOx1 nCoV-19) in healthy adults. For TCRbeta chain sequencing, PBMC samples were collected from trial participants at day 0 and at day 28 after the second dose. The CDR3 regions of human TCRbeta chains were analyzed by immunosequencing. The study's own analysis went as follows. Repertoire TCRs were matched against a reference library of SARS-CoV-2-specific TCRs generated with the MIRA antigen-specificity platform. Breadth was defined as the fraction of unique TCRs that were SARS-CoV-2-associated, and depth was defined as the fraction of total T cells that were SARS-CoV-2-associated. Using the MIRA data, each spike-specific TCR was mapped to the spike region that the TCR reacts to and placed in a CD4 or CD8 class. Log10-transformed breadth and depth values were compared by one-way ANOVA with Sidak's multiple comparisons tests. TCRdb took over this immuneACCESS table, retaining in-frame rearrangements with V and J assigned. Such tables are incomplete; in checked studies, under half of the missing clones stem from an unresolved V gene, and the remainder is unexplained. The V and J calls and clone size are taken from that table; D and trimming were inferred from the DNA. This sample gives about 120,000 clones in total; roughly 87% of them show up just once. Under 3% of the sample is taken by the ten largest.

The germline V gene supplies CDR1 SGDLS and CDR2 YYNGEE. Counted from cysteine to phenylalanine, this CDR3 has 16 amino acids. This entry keeps only the CDR3 DNA: 48 bases, framed from base 1. V loses 3 bases, J loses 4 bases, and the germline ends lie 17 bases apart. This entry is derived from a study of T cell responses to AZD1222 COVID-19 vaccine (dated by TCRdb to about 2021). Describing the broader study: TCR sequencing covered approximately 230 trial participants: 200 to 220 given two doses of AZD1222 and around 25 given two doses of MenACWY control vaccine. Trial participants were enrolled into age subgroups of 18-55, 56-69 and 70-plus years, which contained around 150, 29 and 61 TCR-sequenced participants, respectively. Paper-wide results and their limitations: Conclusions about previously exposed vaccinees are limited, since just a handful of AZD1222 recipients were seropositive for SARS-CoV-2 at baseline. A significant rise in spike-specific TCR breadth and depth was observed after two AZD1222 doses relative to day 0 and relative to MenACWY recipients. In the small 56-69-year group, the increase in depth fell short of significance, most likely because of low power. Because no day 14 peak-response samples were available, repertoires were characterized only after the peak T cell response. The whole spike protein was spanned by vaccine-associated CD4 TCRs, and dominant responses were seen in regions 160-218 and 743-854. Participants were mostly white British and included more females than males, and it was suggested by the authors that clonal diversity may have been underestimated. Epitopes outside the regions mutated in the B.1.351 and B.1.1.7 variants were reportedly recognized by nearly half of the unique spike-specific TCRs.

Sequencing was performed on peripheral blood, taken 28 days after the second AZD1222 dose. This clonotype originated in an adult who received the AZD1222 COVID-19 vaccine. The rearranged chain carries TRBV9 and TRBJ2-1; perhaps TRBD1 is the D gene, with 6 bases matching. The CDR3 is CASSAHPGVGYNEQFF. The DNA sequence is TGTGCCAGCAGCGCGCACCCAGGGGTGGGGTACAATGAGCAGTTCTTC.